Each of the 31 T cell receptor beta chains below was sequenced from the same sample in a study of T cells in Graves' hyperthyroidism and ophthalmopathy. Amplification targeted TCR beta CDR3 regions from RNA transcripts. The HTBI set primed first-round TCR CDR3 RT-PCR. TCRdb recomputed calls from the multiplex PCR reads with MiXCR, one row per CDR3 protein. Of some 350,000 distinct CDR3 sequences in the sample, 20% to 30% were seen once. The sample consisted of blood. The receptors stem from a man aged 45-65 years with Graves' hyperthyroidism.

In regard to this clonotype: One base away lies a much larger clone, so this may be a sequencing read error. The chain carries TRBV7-8 and TRBJ2-7; D gene uncertain. Germline lookup yields CDR1 SGHVS and CDR2 FQNEAQ. The CDR3 has 15 residues. Here the CDR3 DNA reads TGTGCCAGGAGCTTAAGAGTATCAAGCTCCTACGAGCAGTACTTC. Translated: CARSLRVSSSYEQYF.

CDR3 sequence: CASSSRGGSYNEQFF. CDR3 bases: TGTGCCAGCAGCTCCAGGGGGGGCTCCTACAATGAGCAGTTCTTC. This rearrangement joins TRBV11-3 to TRBJ2-1; D might be TRBD1 or TRBD2, each matching 7 bases. The germline gives CDR1 SGHNT, CDR2 YENEEA. This CDR3 contains 15 residues. The germline V and J ends were trimmed by 4 bases and 0 bases, with 10 bases remaining between them.

This clonotype was found a few times. V is TRBV11-3 and J is TRBJ2-3; D is unclear. Germline V lookup: CDR1 SGHNT, CDR2 YENEEA. The CDR3 extends over 12 amino acids. Trimming shortened V by 1 base and J by 14 bases, and 13 bases separated the two germline ends. CDR3 coding DNA: TGTGCCAGCAGCTTAGTTTCCAGGTTACCGTATTTT. Translating it yields CASSLVSRLPYF.

The rearrangement links TRBV20-1 to TRBJ2-3, with 7 bases that match TRBD2. The CDR3 is 16 residues long. The germline V gene encodes CDR1 DFQATT and CDR2 SNEGSKA (reference sequence). V shed 0 bases and J 2 bases; nucleotides not matched to a gene: 8. CDR3 amino acids: CSARDQASGYTDTQYF. The CDR3 nucleotides read TGCAGTGCTAGAGATCAGGCTAGCGGTTACACAGATACGCAGTATTTT.

This chain uses TRBV5-6 with TRBJ2-7, with 9 bases that match TRBD1. With 4 bases clipped from V and 0 bases from J, the junction kept 8 bases outside the gene matches. In germline, CDR1 is SGHDT, CDR2 YYEEEE. CDR3 length: 16 residues. Written as DNA, the CDR3 is TGTGCCAGCAGCCCCCGGGACAGGGTTAACTCCTACGAGCAGTACTTC. Its protein product is CASSPRDRVNSYEQYF.

Comment on this clonotype: A clone one base away is much larger, so this may be a read error. The genes are TRBV12-3 or TRBV12-4 and TRBJ2-1; D might be TRBD2 (7 bases). The CDR3 runs to 13 residues. Between the trimmed V and J ends, which lost 5 bases and 10 bases, there was a span of 15 bases. CDR3 sequence (DNA): TGTGCCAGCAGTCCGGACGGCGGGGGCGAGCAGTTCTTC. Translating gives CASSPDGGGEQFF.

The chain combines TRBV20-1 with TRBJ1-2; 8 bases are shared with TRBD1. V lost 1 base, J lost 0 bases, and 1 base stayed unmatched. CDR1 and CDR2 (germline): DFQATT, SNEGSKA (reference sequence). This CDR3 has 14 amino acids. The CDR3 DNA is TGCAGTGCTAGAGCGACAGGGGCTAACTATGGCTACACCTTC. Protein: CSARATGANYGYTF.

The chain is built from TRBV19 and TRBJ2-7, with 15 bases matching TRBD2. The CDR3 has 19 amino acids. Germline CDR1 is LNHDA and CDR2 is SQIVND (reference sequence). V gave up 4 bases and J gave up 2 bases; unmatched junction bases: 12. Here the CDR3 reads CASSKIPPGLAGGTYEQYF. The CDR3 coding sequence is TGTGCCAGTAGTAAAATCCCTCCGGGACTAGCGGGAGGAACCTACGAGCAGTACTTC.

This clonotype appeared many times. The J gene is TRBJ2-7, the V gene TRBV12-3 or TRBV12-4; D remains unclear. The CDR3 runs 14 residues. V was pared by 1 base and J by 3 bases, with 10 bases between. This chain's CDR3 is CASSLEADYYEQYF. DNA of the CDR3: TGTGCCAGCAGTTTAGAAGCTGATTACTACGAGCAGTACTTC.

This clonotype was counted a few times. The chain links TRBV5-1 to TRBJ1-1; tentative D call: TRBD1 (5 bases). V was clipped by 2 bases and J by 1 base, with 9 bases between them. The germline gives CDR1 SGHRS, CDR2 YFSETQ. This CDR3 has 14 residues. The CDR3 region has the DNA TGCGCCAGCAGCTTCGGGGACCAGAACACTGAAGCTTTCTTT. Its translation: CASSFGDQNTEAFF.

This clonotype has at least ten counts. V and J are TRBV2 and TRBJ2-3; 10 nucleotides line up with TRBD2. Germline V gene lookup returns CDR1 SNHLY and CDR2 FYNNEI. V was pared by 1 base and J by 3 bases, with 7 bases of the junction left unmatched. The CDR3 loop spans 17 amino acids. CDR3 coding DNA: TGTGCCAGCAGTGAAGAGCTAGCGGGAGTCGGAACAGATACGCAGTATTTT. Its translation: CASSEELAGVGTDTQYF. Using reference TRBV2 and TRBJ2-3 for the parts outside the CDR3, the full variable domain is EPEVTQTPSHQVTQMGQEVILRCVPISNHLYFYWYRQILGQKVEFLVSFYNNEISEKSEIFDDQFSVERPDGSNFTLKIRSTKLEDSAMYFCASSEELAGVGTDTQYFGPGTRLTVL.

This clonotype came up many times. This chain links TRBV20-1 with TRBJ2-1; a weak D match, TRBD2 (6 bases). Trimming removed 6 bases from V and 5 bases from J, with 11 bases in between. Germline V gene sequence: CDR1 DFQATT, CDR2 SNEGSKA (reference sequence). CDR3 length equals 12 residues. CDR3: CSATRGNNEQFF. The CDR3 nucleotides are TGCAGTGCAACTCGGGGGAACAATGAGCAGTTCTTC.

This clonotype turned up a few times. The chain is built from TRBV5-1 and TRBJ1-1; 10 bases are shared with TRBD1. CDR1 is SGHRS, CDR2 YFSETQ, per germline. This CDR3 region has 16 residues. V shed 5 bases and J 0 bases; nucleotides not matched to a gene: 7. CDR3 nucleotide sequence: TGCGCCAGCAGAAGACAGGGGGCGGAAATGAACACTGAAGCTTTCTTT. It yields the protein CASRRQGAEMNTEAFF. Full variable domain (rest looked up from reference TRBV5-1 and TRBJ1-1): KAGVTQTPRYLIKTRGQQVTLSCSPISGHRSVSWYQQTPGQGLQFLFEYFSETQRNKGNFPGRFSGRQFSNSRSEMNVSTLELGDSALYLCASRRQGAEMNTEAFFGQGTRLTVV.

This clonotype has more than one count but fewer than ten. This chain uses TRBV5-1 with TRBJ2-5; TRBD1 matches at 9 bases. V gave up 0 bases and J gave up 5 bases; unmatched junction bases: 8. CDR1 and CDR2 from the germline V gene are SGHRS and YFSETQ. The CDR3 length is 16 residues. The CDR3 sequence: CASSLDFDRGTETQYF. The DNA for the CDR3 is TGCGCCAGCAGCTTGGACTTTGACAGGGGGACGGAGACCCAGTACTTC.

This clonotype was found a few times. J is TRBJ2-7 and V is TRBV20-1; 8 bases map to TRBD2. V lost 0 bases to trimming and J lost 4 bases; unmatched junction nucleotides: 8. Germline CDR1 and CDR2: DFQATT and SNEGSKA (reference sequence). This CDR3 is 15 amino acids long. In DNA form, the CDR3 reads TGCAGTGCTAGAGATTTCACCAGCGGGAGTTACGAGCAGTACTTC. It is translated as CSARDFTSGSYEQYF.

The J gene is TRBJ2-1, the V gene TRBV4-1; TRBD2 might be the D (5 bases). Looked up from germline, CDR1 is MGHRA and CDR2 is YSYEKL. The CDR3 runs 14 residues. V was cut by 8 bases and J by 5 bases, with 16 bases left in between. Written as DNA, the CDR3 is TGCGCCAGCGGTACAGTCCAGCGGAACAATGAGCAGTTCTTC. It is translated as CASGTVQRNNEQFF.

This clonotype appeared a few times. The rearrangement uses TRBV7-9 and TRBJ2-7, with 11 bases identical to TRBD2. CDR1 is SEHNR, CDR2 FQNEAQ, per germline (reference sequence). The CDR3 is made up of 16 amino acids. Losses at the gene ends were 5 bases for V and 3 bases for J; bases not matched to a gene: 9. CDR3 sequence reads: CASSNTSGRVFYEQYF. The CDR3 nucleotides read TGTGCCAGCAGCAACACTAGCGGGAGAGTTTTCTACGAGCAGTACTTC.

This clonotype showed up just once. V and J are TRBV11-2 and TRBJ1-3, with D possibly TRBD1 on 5 matching bases. Germline CDR1 is SGHAT and CDR2 is FQNNGV. The CDR3 is 15 amino acids. V was cut by 5 bases and J by 0 bases, with 11 bases left in between. CDR3: CASSHPGGSGNTIYF. The CDR3 coding sequence is TGTGCCAGCAGCCATCCCGGGGGCTCTGGAAACACCATATATTTT.

This clonotype was detected many times. The junction does not match germline at one end; this may be a read error. This rearrangement joins TRBV7-7 to TRBJ1-1; 7 nucleotides line up with TRBD1. The CDR3 contains 15 residues. Germline values: CDR1 SSHAT, CDR2 FNYEAQ (reference sequence). CDR3 sequence: CASSSPGQRNTEAFF. CDR3 in DNA: TGTGCTAGCAGCTCACCGGGACAGAGGAACACTGAAGCTTTCTTT.

This clonotype was seen once. This chain connects TRBV5-1 to TRBJ2-7; D unclear. This CDR3 region has 13 residues. Germline V CDR1 and CDR2: SGHRS, YFSETQ. V lost 4 bases, J lost 3 bases, and 11 bases lay in between. Here the CDR3 DNA reads TGCGCCAGCAGCAAAGAACACGTCTACGAGCAGTACTTC. It encodes CASSKEHVYEQYF.

The gene calls are TRBV20-1 and TRBJ2-3; tentative D call: TRBD2 (5 bases). Trimming removed 3 bases at V and 8 bases at J, with 12 bases between. Germline lookup yields CDR1 DFQATT and CDR2 SNEGSKA (reference sequence). This CDR3 is 12 amino acids long. CDR3 loop: CSASAGLGTQYF. CDR3 bases: TGCAGTGCTAGTGCGGGTCTAGGTACGCAGTATTTT.

The rearrangement links TRBV6-1 to TRBJ2-7, with D perhaps matching TRBD1 or TRBD2 (6 bases each). This CDR3 spans 13 amino acids. The ends were cut back, 5 bases at V and 4 bases at J, with 12 bases in the middle. CDR1 is MNHNS and CDR2 is SASEGT in the germline V gene. CDR3 residues: CASSYRGEYEQYF. The CDR3 nucleotides read TGTGCCAGCAGTTATAGGGGGGAGTACGAGCAGTACTTC.

This chain connects TRBV15 to TRBJ2-7; possible D gene TRBD1, 6 bases. Germline values: CDR1 LNHNV, CDR2 YYDKDF (reference sequence). Trimming took off 6 bases at V and 2 bases at J, with 8 bases between the two ends. CDR3 length: 12 residues. CDR3 in amino acids: CATRQGPYEQYF. In DNA form, the CDR3 reads TGTGCCACCAGACAGGGACCCTACGAGCAGTACTTC.

A few counts support this clonotype. The gene calls are TRBV6-5 and TRBJ2-7; 9 positions match TRBD2. With V trimmed by 2 bases and J by 7 bases, 9 bases remained unmatched. Germline-derived CDR1 and CDR2 are MNHEY and SVGAGI. The CDR3 sequence is 15 residues long. CDR3 sequence: CASSYPSSGTGEQYF. The CDR3 DNA reads as TGTGCCAGCAGTTACCCGTCTAGCGGGACGGGGGAGCAGTACTTC.

This clonotype appeared a few times. V and J are TRBV5-6 and TRBJ1-2, with TRBD1 matching 7 bases. Trimming removed 2 bases from V and 0 bases from J; junction bases left unmatched: 4. The CDR3 sequence is 15 residues long. Germline lookup yields CDR1 SGHDT and CDR2 YYEEEE. As DNA, the CDR3 is TGTGCCAGCAGCTTTACAGGGGCTTCTAACTATGGCTACACCTTC. Translation gives CASSFTGASNYGYTF.

This chain's CDR3 is CASSQDGSGRRSYNEQYF. In nucleotides, the CDR3 is TGTGCCAGCAGCCAAGATGGTAGCGGGAGGCGCTCCTACAATGAGCAGTACTTC. The J gene is TRBJ2-1, the V gene TRBV3-1, with TRBD2 identical over 10 bases. The closer fit of TRBJ2-7 to the DNA end suggests the J call may be wrong. Germline lookup yields CDR1 LGHDT and CDR2 YNNKEL (reference sequence). CDR3 length equals 18 residues.

This clonotype was observed a few times. This chain connects TRBV12-3 or TRBV12-4 to TRBJ2-3, with 9 bases lining up with TRBD2. The CDR3 runs 15 residues. V lost 6 bases to trimming and J lost 6 bases; unmatched junction nucleotides: 10. CDR3 sequence (DNA): TGTGCCAGCAGACCTAGCGGGATACCCACCGATACGCAGTATTTT. Translation gives CASRPSGIPTDTQYF.

Remarks on this clonotype: Since a much larger clone is just one base distant, this may be a read error. This chain connects TRBV2 to TRBJ2-2; the D is unclear. Between the trimmed V and J ends, which lost 4 bases and 0 bases, there was a span of 9 bases. This CDR3 contains 15 residues. Germline-derived CDR1 and CDR2 are SNHLY and FYNNEI. The CDR3 DNA reads TGTGCCAGCAGTGCGCGACTCACGAACACCGGGGAGCTGTTTTTT. This encodes CASSARLTNTGELFF. Drawing the rest from reference TRBV2 and TRBJ2-2, the complete variable domain is EPEVTQTPSHQVTQMGQEVILRCVPISNHLYFYWYRQILGQKVEFLVSFYNNEISEKSEIFDDQFSVERPDGSNFTLKIRSTKLEDSAMYFCASSARLTNTGELFFGEGSRLTVL.

This clonotype was counted only a few times. The CDR3 region has the DNA TGTGCCAGCAGCGGGAGGGACATCTCCTACGAGCAGTACTTC. Translation: CASSGRDISYEQYF. The J gene is TRBJ2-7, the V gene TRBV7-9; D is possibly TRBD2 (7 bases). The CDR3 loop spans 14 amino acids. Trimming cost V 5 bases and J 0 bases, with 11 bases left between them. CDR1 is SEHNR and CDR2 is FQNEAQ in the germline V gene (reference sequence).

The rearrangement joins TRBV6-1 to TRBJ2-3; weak D call: TRBD2 (6 bases). This CDR3 is built from 17 residues. Germline V CDR1 and CDR2: MNHNS, SASEGT. V was trimmed by 0 bases and J by 3 bases, leaving 16 bases between them. The CDR3 loop reads CASSEALRGSWTDTQYF. The CDR3 bases are TGTGCCAGCAGTGAAGCGCTTCGGGGGTCATGGACAGATACGCAGTATTTT.

This clonotype was picked up many times. This chain links TRBV11-2 with TRBJ2-1, with D possibly TRBD2 on 5 matching bases. The V end was cut by 4 bases, the J end by 6 bases, with 10 bases between. Per germline, CDR1 SGHAT and CDR2 FQNNGV. The CDR3 contains 13 residues. In nucleotides, the CDR3 is TGTGCCAGCAGCTACGAGGGTCTCAATGAGCAGTTCTTC. Its translation: CASSYEGLNEQFF.